Listed below are T cell receptor beta chains from one sample, sequenced in a study of T cell responses to AZD1222 COVID-19 vaccine. Data came from immunoSEQ multiplex PCR; TCRdb stores just in-frame clones and leaves some out. The repertoire holds about 150,000 clones, with roughly 90% as singletons. Here the sequenced sample was peripheral blood, taken 28 days after the second AZD1222 dose. Every receptor here comes from an adult who received the AZD1222 COVID-19 vaccine. The CDR3 runs from the conserved cysteine through the conserved F or W. The order of the fields is clone size, CDR3 length, V gene, J gene, D gene, CDR3 DNA, CDR3 protein. D genes are given only for firm matches. Clone size appears in some rows only: once, few, many, or a class for an expanded clone.

clone_size: -
cdr3_length: 14
v_call: TRBV15
j_call: TRBJ1-4
d_call: TRBD1
cdr3_nt: TGTGCCACCAGCCTCCGGACAGGCGGTGAAAAACTGTTTTTT
cdr3_aa: CATSLRTGGEKLFF

clone_size: -
cdr3_length: 18
v_call: TRBV3-1/TRBV3-2
j_call: TRBJ2-1
d_call: -
cdr3_nt: TGTGCCAGCAGCCAAGATATGGTGGACATGAGCTCCTACAATGAGCAGTTCTTC
cdr3_aa: CASSQDMVDMSSYNEQFF

clone_size: -
cdr3_length: 15
v_call: TRBV27
j_call: TRBJ1-6
d_call: -
cdr3_nt: TGTGCCAGCAGTCAATGGGCCGAAGGGAGTTCACCCCTCCACTTT
cdr3_aa: CASSQWAEGSSPLHF

clone_size: -
cdr3_length: 15
v_call: TRBV19
j_call: TRBJ2-3
d_call: -
cdr3_nt: TGTGCCAGTAGTATGTGGGGGGCAAGCACAGATACGCAGTATTTT
cdr3_aa: CASSMWGASTDTQYF

clone_size: -
cdr3_length: 14
v_call: TRBV28
j_call: TRBJ2-7
d_call: TRBD1
cdr3_nt: TGTGCCAGCAGTCTACTGACAGGGGGGAGGGAGCAGTACTTC
cdr3_aa: CASSLLTGGREQYF

clone_size: -
cdr3_length: 14
v_call: TRBV19
j_call: TRBJ2-1
d_call: TRBD2
cdr3_nt: TGTGCCAGTAGCGGGACTAGCGGGGGCAATGAGCAGTTCTTC
cdr3_aa: CASSGTSGGNEQFF

clone_size: -
cdr3_length: 14
v_call: TRBV5-1
j_call: TRBJ1-3
d_call: -
cdr3_nt: TGCGCCAGCAGCTTGCCGGGGGGGAGCGGCACCATATATTTT
cdr3_aa: CASSLPGGSGTIYF

clone_size: -
cdr3_length: 14
v_call: TRBV2
j_call: TRBJ1-1
d_call: -
cdr3_nt: TGTGCCAGCATAAAGGTGTCACGGGACACTGAAGCTTTCTTT
cdr3_aa: CASIKVSRDTEAFF

clone_size: -
cdr3_length: 16
v_call: TRBV7-3
j_call: TRBJ2-6
d_call: TRBD1
cdr3_nt: TGTGCCAGCACTCCACAGGGGGCAGCTGGGGCCAACGTCCTGACTTTC
cdr3_aa: CASTPQGAAGANVLTF

clone_size: -
cdr3_length: 12
v_call: TRBV9
j_call: TRBJ1-1
d_call: -
cdr3_nt: TGTGCCAGCAGCCCAGGCCAGACTGAAGCTTTCTTT
cdr3_aa: CASSPGQTEAFF

clone_size: -
cdr3_length: 15
v_call: TRBV2
j_call: TRBJ2-5
d_call: TRBD1
cdr3_nt: TGTGCCAGCAGTCCACGGCAGACAGGGCAAGAGACCCAGTACTTC
cdr3_aa: CASSPRQTGQETQYF

clone_size: -
cdr3_length: 13
v_call: TRBV18
j_call: TRBJ1-2
d_call: TRBD1
cdr3_nt: TGTGCCAGCTCACCGGGACAGGCCTATGGCTACACCTTC
cdr3_aa: CASSPGQAYGYTF

clone_size: -
cdr3_length: 13
v_call: TRBV2
j_call: TRBJ1-2
d_call: -
cdr3_nt: TGTGCCAGCGATCGACAGGTTAACTATGGCTACACCTTC
cdr3_aa: CASDRQVNYGYTF

clone_size: once
cdr3_length: 11
v_call: TRBV5-1
j_call: TRBJ1-2
d_call: -
cdr3_nt: TGCGCCAGCAGCTTAGGGGTTGGCTACACCTTC
cdr3_aa: CASSLGVGYTF

clone_size: -
cdr3_length: 14
v_call: TRBV6-5
j_call: TRBJ2-7
d_call: -
cdr3_nt: TGTGCCAGCAGTACGTATGACGGGCCCTACGAGCAGTACTTC
cdr3_aa: CASSTYDGPYEQYF

clone_size: -
cdr3_length: 13
v_call: TRBV7-8
j_call: TRBJ1-5
d_call: -
cdr3_nt: TGTGCCAGCAGCTTGTCCCCGAATCAGCCCCAGCATTTT
cdr3_aa: CASSLSPNQPQHF

clone_size: -
cdr3_length: 11
v_call: TRBV19
j_call: TRBJ1-1
d_call: -
cdr3_nt: TGTGCCAGTAGTCTTGGGCCATCGGCTTTCTTT
cdr3_aa: CASSLGPSAFF

clone_size: -
cdr3_length: 14
v_call: TRBV7-3
j_call: TRBJ2-5
d_call: -
cdr3_nt: TGTGCCAGCAGCTTAAGAGCGGCGTCCGAGACCCAGTACTTC
cdr3_aa: CASSLRAASETQYF

clone_size: -
cdr3_length: 13
v_call: TRBV6-1
j_call: TRBJ1-2
d_call: -
cdr3_nt: TGTGCCAGCAGTCCGGACAGCCTATATGGCTACACCTTC
cdr3_aa: CASSPDSLYGYTF

clone_size: -
cdr3_length: 16
v_call: TRBV15
j_call: TRBJ2-1
d_call: -
cdr3_nt: TGTGCCACCAGCAGAGACAGGGCGAGCTCCTACAATGAGCAGTTCTTC
cdr3_aa: CATSRDRASSYNEQFF

clone_size: -
cdr3_length: 13
v_call: TRBV19
j_call: TRBJ2-5
d_call: TRBD2
cdr3_nt: TGTGCCAGTCGGGGGGGGGCCCGGGAGACCCAGTACTTC
cdr3_aa: CASRGGARETQYF

clone_size: once
cdr3_length: 14
v_call: TRBV10-1
j_call: TRBJ2-5
d_call: -
cdr3_nt: TGCGCCAGCAGTGAGTCGAGTCGGGGAGAGACCCAGTACTTC
cdr3_aa: CASSESSRGETQYF

clone_size: once
cdr3_length: 15
v_call: TRBV18
j_call: TRBJ1-3
d_call: -
cdr3_nt: TGTGCCAGCTCACCACCCCCCGGCTCTGGAAACACCATATATTTT
cdr3_aa: CASSPPPGSGNTIYF

clone_size: -
cdr3_length: 13
v_call: TRBV2
j_call: TRBJ2-1
d_call: TRBD2
cdr3_nt: TGTGCCAGCAGTGGCGGACTAGCAGGTGAGCAGTTCTTC
cdr3_aa: CASSGGLAGEQFF

clone_size: -
cdr3_length: 11
v_call: TRBV23-1
j_call: TRBJ1-4
d_call: -
cdr3_nt: TGCGCCAGCAGTCACGGTGAAAAACTGTTTTTT
cdr3_aa: CASSHGEKLFF

clone_size: once
cdr3_length: 15
v_call: TRBV18
j_call: TRBJ1-5
d_call: -
cdr3_nt: TGTGCCAGCTCACCTCGGACCGATAGGGACCAGCCCCAGCATTTT
cdr3_aa: CASSPRTDRDQPQHF

clone_size: -
cdr3_length: 12
v_call: TRBV5-1
j_call: TRBJ2-3
d_call: -
cdr3_nt: TGCGCCAGCAGTCCTTCTCCAGATACGCAGTATTTT
cdr3_aa: CASSPSPDTQYF

clone_size: -
cdr3_length: 13
v_call: TRBV16
j_call: TRBJ1-6
d_call: -
cdr3_nt: TGTGCCAGCAGCCCAAACCCACTTTCACCCCTCCACTTT
cdr3_aa: CASSPNPLSPLHF

clone_size: few
cdr3_length: 15
v_call: TRBV19
j_call: TRBJ1-1
d_call: -
cdr3_nt: TGTGCCAGTAGTACGGGGGGATTACGGGGCACTGAAGCTTTCTTT
cdr3_aa: CASSTGGLRGTEAFF

clone_size: -
cdr3_length: 15
v_call: TRBV6-4
j_call: TRBJ2-5
d_call: -
cdr3_nt: TGTGCCAGCAGTGAGAATATCGGAGCGGAAGAGACCCAGTACTTC
cdr3_aa: CASSENIGAEETQYF

clone_size: -
cdr3_length: 14
v_call: TRBV6-1
j_call: TRBJ2-5
d_call: -
cdr3_nt: TGTGCCAGCAGTGACCGACTGAGTCAAGAGACCCAGTACTTC
cdr3_aa: CASSDRLSQETQYF

clone_size: -
cdr3_length: 12
v_call: TRBV15
j_call: TRBJ1-1
d_call: -
cdr3_nt: TGTGCCACCAGAGGCCTCAGCACTGAAGCTTTCTTT
cdr3_aa: CATRGLSTEAFF